This TCR beta chain was recorded in a study of shared clonotypes between healthy human individuals. As for the study in general: Each donor had three CD4 naive, three CD4 memory, two CD8 naive and one CD8 memory plate.

Deep-level settings were used for running the assay. Generated by immunoSEQ multiplex PCR, the TCRdb table keeps only in-frame clones and is missing some. Of some 1.5 million clones listed, 95% to 99% are singletons. From germline, CDR1 is SGHDT and CDR2 YYEEEE. CDR3 length: 15 residues. V shed 4 bases, J shed 2 bases, and the junction held 4 bases outside the gene matches. The chain employs TRBV5-6 and TRBJ1-5; 9 nucleotides line up with TRBD1. The TCR comes from a young man in good health. The sequencing sample was made of naive CD4+ T cells sorted from blood. Subset of the sample: CD45RA+ positively selected. CDR3 sequence (DNA): TGTGCCAGCAGCGTCCGGGACAGGGGCAATCAGCCCCAGCATTTT. It codes for CASSVRDRGNQPQHF.